The 25 T cell receptor beta chains reported below all come from one sample, sequenced in a study of identical twins. TCRdb ran MiXCR on the 5' RACE reads and lists one entry per CDR3 protein. The sample has 350,000 to 400,000 distinct CDR3 sequences, about 10% seen once. Sequencing was carried out using naive T cells sorted from blood. Receptor source: a woman aged 45 to 65 in good health.

This clonotype was seen many times. The chain recombines TRBV5-1 with TRBJ1-2, with D possibly TRBD1 on 5 matching bases. The V gene lost 2 bases and the J gene lost 11 bases, with 13 bases spanning the gap. The CDR3 runs 12 residues. The germline CDR1 and CDR2 sequences are SGHRS and YFSETQ. This chain's CDR3 is CASSLAPGPYTF. The CDR3 DNA reads as TGCGCCAGCAGCTTAGCACCGGGACCATACACCTTC.

Many counts were recorded for this clonotype. This chain joins TRBV24-1 and TRBJ1-5; D remains unclear. Germline V CDR1 and CDR2: KGHDR, SFDVKD. V lost 4 bases, J lost 7 bases, and 7 bases lay in between. The CDR3 runs to 12 residues. The CDR3, as DNA: TGTGCCACCAGTGAGGGGTGGCAGCCCCAGCATTTT. This sequence encodes CATSEGWQPQHF.

This clonotype has a count of ten or more. The chain carries TRBV10-3 and TRBJ1-1; a weak D match, TRBD1 (6 bases). From germline, CDR1 is ENHRY and CDR2 SYGVKD. Deletions cut 11 bases from V and 1 base from J, with 14 bases between. The CDR3 consists of 13 residues. CDR3 sequence reads: CAVFSRGNTEAFF. For the CDR3, the DNA is TGTGCCGTGTTCTCCAGGGGGAACACTGAAGCTTTCTTT.

This chain joins TRBV4-1 and TRBJ2-7; 9 positions agree with TRBD2. The CDR3 is made up of 15 amino acids. V was pared by 5 bases and J by 4 bases, with 9 bases of the junction left unmatched. CDR1 and CDR2 (germline): MGHRA, YSYEKL. CDR3 nucleotides: TGCGCCAGCAGCGAAGTCTCTAGCGGGATTTACGAGCAGTACGTC. Its translation is CASSEVSSGIYEQYV.

The chain is built from TRBV30 and TRBJ2-3, with TRBD2 as a possible D gene (6 bases). This CDR3 is 17 amino acids long. V was trimmed by 2 bases and J by 0 bases, leaving 18 bases between them. From germline, CDR1 is GTSNPN and CDR2 SVGIG (reference sequence). For the CDR3, the DNA is TGTGCCTGGAGTAAAGGGCGGGACGCCTTAAGCACAGATACGCAGTATTTT. Its translation: CAWSKGRDALSTDTQYF.

This clonotype came up many times. This chain links TRBV5-1 with TRBJ2-4, with 7 bases fitting TRBD2. Looked up from germline, CDR1 is SGHRS and CDR2 is YFSETQ. The length of the CDR3 is 18 residues. Germline trimming cut 5 bases from V and 1 base from J; bases unmatched to any gene: 15. CDR3 nucleotides: TGCGCCAGCAGAAGAGCGGGGCTTACCGGAGGGGCCAAAAACATTCAGTACTTC. Translating gives CASRRAGLTGGAKNIQYF.

This clonotype was recorded many times. The chain joins TRBV7-9 to TRBJ2-5, with TRBD2 as a possible D gene (5 bases). CDR3 length equals 15 residues. Germline V gene data show CDR1 as SEHNR and CDR2 as FQNEAQ (reference sequence). The V gene lost 1 base and the J gene lost 9 bases, with 18 bases spanning the gap. The CDR3: CASSLGSRTEAAQYF. DNA of the CDR3: TGTGCCAGCAGCTTAGGTTCTAGGACGGAGGCCGCCCAGTACTTC.

The CDR3 is CASSPDHSGANVLTF. The CDR3 DNA sequence: TGTGCCAGCAGTCCGGACCACTCTGGGGCCAACGTCCTGACTTTC. V is TRBV2 and J is TRBJ2-6; D is unclear. Germline CDR1 is SNHLY and CDR2 is FYNNEI. The CDR3 spans 15 residues. The ends were cut back, 5 bases at V and 0 bases at J, with 8 bases in the middle.

This clonotype was detected ten times or more. The chain is built from TRBV7-6 and TRBJ2-1; 7 bases fit TRBD2. This CDR3 region has 15 residues. Trimming removed 5 bases from V and 5 bases from J; junction bases left unmatched: 9. In germline, CDR1 is SGHVS, CDR2 FNYEAQ. The CDR3 DNA is TGTGCCAGCAGCCTTCGGGGACTACAAGACAATGAGCAGTTCTTC. Translating gives CASSLRGLQDNEQFF.

DNA for the CDR3: TGTGCCAGCAGTGTATTATCCCAAGAGACCCAGTACTTC. It yields the protein CASSVLSQETQYF. The genes are TRBV27 and TRBJ2-5, with D unclear. The V and J ends lost 5 bases and 1 base respectively, with 8 bases between them. CDR3 length equals 13 residues. Germline loops: CDR1 MNHEY, CDR2 SMNVEV (reference sequence).

Ten or more counts support this clonotype. The V and J genes are TRBV13 and TRBJ2-2, with 7 bases matching TRBD2. Germline-derived CDR1 and CDR2 are PRHDT and FYEKMQ (reference sequence). Unmatched junction bases numbered 3, after V lost 3 bases and J lost 5 bases. The CDR3 is 14 amino acids. DNA of the CDR3: TGTGCCAGCAGCTTGGGCGGGAGAACCGGGGAGCTGTTTTTT. It is translated as CASSLGGRTGELFF. Drawing the rest from reference TRBV13 and TRBJ2-2, the complete variable domain is AAGVIQSPRHLIKEKRETATLKCYPIPRHDTVYWYQQGPGQDPQFLISFYEKMQSDKGSIPDRFSAQQFSDYHSELNMSSLELGDSALYFCASSLGGRTGELFFGEGSRLTVL.

This clonotype was detected many times. This sequence joins TRBV7-8 and TRBJ1-5; D gene unclear. CDR3 size: 16 residues. Germline V CDR1 and CDR2: SGHVS, FQNEAQ. V lost 1 base and J 0 bases, leaving 10 bases between the germline ends. The CDR3 sequence: CASSLGRIDSNQPQHF. The CDR3 nucleotides read TGTGCCAGCAGCTTAGGTCGGATCGATAGCAATCAGCCCCAGCATTTT.

The gene calls are TRBV7-9 and TRBJ2-1; 10 bases map to TRBD2. CDR1 is SEHNR and CDR2 is FQNEAQ in the germline V gene (reference sequence). The J segment lost 3 bases and the V segment lost 2 bases, leaving 13 bases of the junction unmatched. The length of the CDR3 is 19 residues. CDR3 nucleotides: TGTGCCAGCAGCTTAAAGGAGGTGACTAGCGGGCCAATCTACAATGAGCAGTTCTTC. It yields the protein CASSLKEVTSGPIYNEQFF. Variable domain in full (rest from reference TRBV7-9 and TRBJ2-1): DTGVSQNPRHKITKRGQNVTFRCDPISEHNRLYWYRQTLGQGPEFLTYFQNEAQLEKSRLLSDRFSAERPKGSFSTLEIQRTEQGDSAMYLCASSLKEVTSGPIYNEQFFGPGTRLTVL.

The chain couples TRBV10-3 to TRBJ2-7; 8 nucleotides match TRBD2. The V and J ends lost 7 bases and 1 base, in that order; junction bases with no gene match: 9. The CDR3 spans 15 residues. Per the germline V gene, CDR1 is ENHRY and CDR2 is SYGVKD. The CDR3 here is CAIKDPAGESYEQYV. In DNA, the CDR3 is TGTGCCATCAAAGACCCAGCGGGAGAATCCTACGAGCAGTACGTC.

This clonotype was observed a few times. V is TRBV12-3 or TRBV12-4 and J is TRBJ2-3; D is unclear. The CDR3 runs to 14 residues. Trimming cost V 4 bases and J 1 base, with 9 bases left between them. The CDR3 is CASSSGFRTDTQYF. CDR3 in DNA: TGTGCCAGCAGTTCCGGGTTTCGCACAGATACGCAGTATTTT.

The chain combines TRBV20-1 with TRBJ1-5; TRBD1 matches at 9 bases. The CDR3 is 15 amino acids. Unmatched junction bases numbered 6, after V lost 2 bases and J lost 4 bases. Germline V gene lookup returns CDR1 DFQATT and CDR2 SNEGSKA (reference sequence). CDR3 sequence: CSARLDRGGNQPQHF. The CDR3 coding sequence is TGCAGTGCTAGACTAGACAGGGGGGGTAATCAGCCCCAGCATTTT.

The table lists this clonotype with many counts. The V and J genes are TRBV29-1 and TRBJ2-3; 8 nucleotides line up with TRBD1. Looked up from germline, CDR1 is SQVTM and CDR2 is ANQGSEA. This CDR3 has 13 residues. Trimming removed 7 bases from V and 4 bases from J; junction bases left unmatched: 7. The CDR3 region has the DNA TGCAGCGCTCGGACAGGGATGTCAGATACGCAGTATTTT. Translating gives CSARTGMSDTQYF.

The genes are TRBV7-8 and TRBJ2-7, with D perhaps matching TRBD1 (7 bases). The V gene lost 2 bases and the J gene lost 9 bases, with 14 bases spanning the gap. Germline V lookup: CDR1 SGHVS, CDR2 FQNEAQ. The CDR3 sequence is 13 residues long. CDR3 coding DNA: TGTGCCAGCAGCTTACACCAGGGGGGAGGGCAGTACGTC. As protein: CASSLHQGGGQYV.

This clonotype was detected only a few times. The rearrangement joins TRBV5-6 to TRBJ2-1, with no clear D. V lost 1 base to trimming and J lost 0 bases, with 14 bases between them. The CDR3 sequence is 17 residues long. Germline-derived CDR1 and CDR2 are SGHDT and YYEEEE. As DNA, the CDR3 is TGTGCCAGCAGCTTGCACGCTAAAGTAAGCTCCTACAATGAGCAGTTCTTC. It translates to CASSLHAKVSSYNEQFF.

This clonotype was picked up a small number of times. The J gene is TRBJ1-5, the V gene TRBV3-1, with D perhaps matching TRBD1 (5 bases). This CDR3 is built from 16 residues. The germline V gene encodes CDR1 LGHDT and CDR2 YNNKEL (reference sequence). Trimming removed 0 bases at V and 5 bases at J, with 14 bases between. Written as DNA, the CDR3 is TGTGCCAGCAGCCAAGATCCCCCAGGGAAGGATCAGCCCCAGCATTTT. Its translation is CASSQDPPGKDQPQHF. The whole variable domain, filled in from reference TRBV3-1 and TRBJ1-5, reads DTAVSQTPKYLVTQMGNDKSIKCEQNLGHDTMYWYKQDSKKFLKIMFSYNNKELIINETVPNRFSPKSPDKAHLNLHINSLELGDSAVYFCASSQDPPGKDQPQHFGDGTRLSIL.

This clonotype appeared a few times. The chain recombines TRBV7-3 with TRBJ2-7, with a weak D call TRBD2 (5 bases). CDR3 length: 13 residues. Germline values: CDR1 SGHTA, CDR2 FQGTGA. Trimming removed 4 bases from V and 5 bases from J, with 12 bases in between. CDR3: CASSSRTLDEQYF. The CDR3 DNA reads as TGTGCCAGCAGCTCCAGAACACTAGACGAGCAGTACTTC.

The rearrangement links TRBV5-8 to TRBJ2-7; D is unclear. Trimming removed 9 bases from V and 5 bases from J, with 18 bases in between. The length of the CDR3 is 13 residues. CDR1 and CDR2 from the germline V gene are SGHTS and YDEGEE. The CDR3 DNA follows: TGTGCCACCTCCCGGTCCCCGGCAGACGAGCAGTACTTC. It is translated as CATSRSPADEQYF.

The table lists this clonotype with a few counts. The chain is built from TRBV11-2 and TRBJ1-4, with D possibly matching TRBD1 (6 bases). Germline values: CDR1 SGHAT, CDR2 FQNNGV. The V and J ends lost 5 bases and 6 bases respectively, with 19 bases between them. CDR3 size: 16 residues. As DNA, the CDR3 is TGTGCCAGCAGCCCAGGTAACAGGGCGAACTATGAAAAACTGTTTTTT. Translation: CASSPGNRANYEKLFF. The entire variable domain, with the rest obtained from reference TRBV11-2 and TRBJ1-4, is as follows: EAGVAQSPRYKIIEKRQSVAFWCNPISGHATLYWYQQILGQGPKLLIQFQNNGVVDDSQLPKDRFSAERLKGVDSTLKIQPAKLEDSAVYLCASSPGNRANYEKLFFGSGTQLSVL.

This clonotype turned up a few times. The junction and the germline gene differ at one end; a read error may be behind it. The chain couples TRBV7-7 to TRBJ2-5, with 8 bases fitting TRBD2. In germline, CDR1 is SSHAT, CDR2 FNYEAQ (reference sequence). There are 15 residues in the CDR3. CDR3 sequence (DNA): TGTGCTAGCAGCTTATTAACTAGCGGACAAGAGACCCAGTACTTC. It encodes CASSLLTSGQETQYF.

This clonotype was counted a few times. The chain combines TRBV29-1 with TRBJ2-5; 13 bases are a match to TRBD2. The germline V gene encodes CDR1 SQVTM and CDR2 ANQGSEA. This CDR3 spans 14 amino acids. Unmatched junction bases numbered 5, after V lost 7 bases and J lost 3 bases. The CDR3 DNA follows: TGCAGCGCCTGGACTAGCGGGAGAAAAGAGACCCAGTACTTC. Its translation: CSAWTSGRKETQYF.